The 17 T cell receptor beta chains below come from one sample, sequenced in a study of blood T cell repertoires in COVID-19. Clones were read by immunoSEQ multiplex PCR, and TCRdb kept only the in-frame ones, dropping some. The repertoire holds around 270,000 clones, 84% seen once, with about 1.6% in the top ten. Sequenced sample: peripheral blood. The receptors come from a woman aged 40 to 50 who had recovered from COVID-19.

The chain employs TRBV27 and TRBJ1-2, with TRBD1 matching 8 bases. Germline assignment: CDR1 MNHEY and CDR2 SMNVEV (reference sequence). The CDR3 extends over 14 amino acids. The junction had 8 bases not matched to a gene; V was cut back by 4 bases and J by 7 bases. CDR3 loop: CASSSQGGFFGYTF. In DNA form, the CDR3 reads TGTGCCAGCAGTTCACAGGGGGGATTTTTTGGCTACACCTTC.

The rearrangement joins TRBV5-1 to TRBJ2-5; 8 nucleotides line up with TRBD2. The CDR3 totals 16 residues. Trimming took 4 bases from V and 4 from J; bases not matched to a gene: 12. CDR1 is SGHRS and CDR2 is YFSETQ in the germline V gene. The CDR3 DNA reads TGCGCCAGCAGCCGTACCGGGACTAGTTACGGAGAGACCCAGTACTTC. Protein: CASSRTGTSYGETQYF.

The V call is TRBV7-9, the J call TRBJ2-7; 7 positions match TRBD1. Germline lookup yields CDR1 SEHNR and CDR2 FQNEAQ (reference sequence). The CDR3 is made up of 15 amino acids. V lost 4 bases, J lost 3 bases, and 9 bases stayed unmatched. CDR3 amino acids: CASSSDRENVYEQYF. The CDR3 nucleotides are TGTGCCAGCAGCTCCGACAGGGAGAATGTCTACGAGCAGTACTTC. The variable domain in full, completed from reference TRBV7-9 and TRBJ2-7, reads DTGVSQNPRHKITKRGQNVTFRCDPISEHNRLYWYRQTLGQGPEFLTYFQNEAQLEKSRLLSDRFSAERPKGSFSTLEIQRTEQGDSAMYLCASSSDRENVYEQYFGPGTRLTVT.

This clone was recorded once. V and J are TRBV28 and TRBJ1-2; D perhaps matches TRBD1 (6 bases). Between the trimmed V and J ends, which lost 7 bases and 4 bases, there was a span of 16 bases. The CDR3 contains 14 residues. In germline, CDR1 is MDHEN, CDR2 SYDVKM. The CDR3 nucleotides are TGTGCCAGCAACTTCGGAGGACAGATCTATGGCTACACCTTC. Translating it yields CASNFGGQIYGYTF.

The J gene is TRBJ2-5, the V gene TRBV24-1; no clear D. Trimming took off 3 bases at V and 5 bases at J, with 18 bases between the two ends. Per the germline V gene, CDR1 is KGHDR and CDR2 is SFDVKD. This CDR3 contains 16 residues. As DNA, the CDR3 is TGTGCCACCAGTGATCCGCTTGGCACCTTCGCCGAGACCCAGTACTTC. It is translated as CATSDPLGTFAETQYF.

The CDR3 loop reads CASAGSGGLSTDTQYF. CDR3 sequence (DNA): TGCGCCAGCGCGGGTAGCGGGGGCCTCAGCACAGATACGCAGTATTTT. The chain carries TRBV5-1 and TRBJ2-3; 9 bases are shared with TRBD2. The CDR3 is 16 amino acids. Per germline, CDR1 SGHRS and CDR2 YFSETQ. The junction had 9 bases not matched to a gene; V was cut back by 7 bases and J by 0 bases.

The chain uses TRBV3-1 (or the pseudogene TRBV3-2) and TRBJ1-6, with D unresolved. The V gene lost 2 bases and the J gene lost 7 bases, with 9 bases spanning the gap. Germline V CDR1 and CDR2: LGHDT, YNNKEL (reference sequence). There are 14 residues in the CDR3. DNA of the CDR3: TGTGCCAGCAGCCAAAGAGAGCTCAATTCACCCCTCCACTTT. It specifies CASSQRELNSPLHF.

This chain uses TRBV7-9 with TRBJ2-3, with 8 bases matching TRBD1. After removal of 6 bases from V and 2 bases from J, the junction contained 13 bases not matched to a gene. From germline, CDR1 is SEHNR and CDR2 FQNEAQ (reference sequence). The CDR3 length is 17 residues. The CDR3 sequence: CASRDFGQGHTTDTQYF. The CDR3 DNA is TGTGCCAGCAGAGATTTCGGACAGGGACATACCACAGATACGCAGTATTTT.

This clone was detected a few times. The chain recombines TRBV30 with TRBJ1-6; maybe TRBD1 (5 bases). CDR1 GTSNPN and CDR2 SVGIG come from the germline V gene (reference sequence). Trimming removed 1 base at V and 10 bases at J, with 11 bases between. The CDR3 runs 13 residues. CDR3 nucleotide sequence: TGTGCCTGGAGTGGCCAGGGCGAATCACCCCTCCACTTT. Translation gives CAWSGQGESPLHF.

The chain recombines TRBV6-2 or TRBV6-3 with TRBJ2-1; 15 nucleotides align to TRBD2. The CDR3 covers 15 residues. V shed 4 bases and J 7 bases; nucleotides not matched to a gene: 2. CDR1 and CDR2 (germline): MNHEY, SVGEGT. The CDR3 region is CASSWGLAGGNEQFF. The CDR3 DNA sequence: TGTGCCAGCAGTTGGGGACTAGCGGGGGGTAATGAGCAGTTCTTC.

V gene TRBV27 combines with J gene TRBJ2-7; D is unresolved. V lost 2 bases to trimming and J lost 3 bases, with 8 bases between them. The CDR3 has 13 residues. Germline V gives CDR1 MNHEY, CDR2 SMNVEV (reference sequence). CDR3 coding DNA: TGTGCCAGCAGTTTAGGGCAAAACTACGAGCAGTACTTC. Encoded protein: CASSLGQNYEQYF.

This CDR3 is CASSYTGHQPQHF. For the CDR3, the DNA is TGTGCCAGCAGTTATACAGGGCATCAGCCCCAGCATTTT. The chain recombines TRBV6-5 with TRBJ1-5; D possibly corresponds to TRBD1 (6 bases). The V gene lost 3 bases and the J gene lost 5 bases, with 8 bases spanning the gap. Germline CDR1 and CDR2: MNHEY and SVGAGI. CDR3 length: 13 amino acids.

The V call is TRBV6-6, the J call TRBJ2-2; 8 bases are a match to TRBD1. With V trimmed by 6 bases and J by 5 bases, 8 bases remained unmatched. The CDR3 has 15 residues. Per the germline V gene, CDR1 is MNHNY and CDR2 is SVGAGI (reference sequence). CDR3 region: CASSPGQGNTGELFF. CDR3 coding DNA: TGTGCCAGCAGCCCCGGACAGGGAAATACCGGGGAGCTGTTTTTT.

This chain joins TRBV5-1 and TRBJ2-5; TRBD1 matches 7 bases. V lost 3 bases to trimming and J lost 1 base; unmatched junction nucleotides: 3. Germline lookup yields CDR1 SGHRS and CDR2 YFSETQ. The CDR3 is 14 amino acids. The CDR3 region is CASSWQGVQETQYF. CDR3 DNA: TGCGCCAGCAGCTGGCAGGGGGTCCAAGAGACCCAGTACTTC.

V is TRBV7-8 and J is TRBJ2-7; TRBD1 might be the D (6 bases). Trimming shortened V by 5 bases and J by 0 bases, and 11 bases separated the two germline ends. This CDR3 spans 14 amino acids. CDR1 SGHVS and CDR2 FQNEAQ come from the germline V gene. The CDR3 DNA is TGTGCCAGCAGCACGAGACAGGCCTCCTACGAGCAGTACTTC. The encoded protein is CASSTRQASYEQYF.

This clone was seen more than once but under ten times. V and J are TRBV28 and TRBJ1-1; weak D call: TRBD1 (5 bases). CDR1 MDHEN and CDR2 SYDVKM come from the germline V gene. Trimming removed 2 bases at V and 0 bases at J, with 13 bases between. The CDR3 has 16 residues. The CDR3 bases are TGTGCCAGCAGTTTAGCTTTGGGGACTATGAACACTGAAGCTTTCTTT. Translated, it gives CASSLALGTMNTEAFF.

The rearrangement links TRBV5-4 to TRBJ1-1; D is undetermined. The CDR3 has 16 residues. Looked up from germline, CDR1 is SGHNT and CDR2 is YYREEE (reference sequence). The V end lost 0 bases, the J end lost 0 bases, and 12 bases lay between the germline ends. The CDR3 coding sequence is TGTGCCAGCAGCTTGGGGGCAACGCGAGTGAACACTGAAGCTTTCTTT. Its translation: CASSLGATRVNTEAFF.